The 8 T cell receptor beta chains given below trace back to one sample, sequenced in a study of patients and donors after allogeneic stem cell transplantation (TCRdb year 2020). Library prep was done by RT-PCR. Instrument on record: NextSeq 550. Through fastp at Q25 and MiXCR, TCRdb rebuilt clones from the public reads, retaining in-frame beta chains. Every distinct CDR3 protein forms one entry, paired with its most common genes and DNA. The sample table shows around 23,000 distinct CDR3 sequences, and roughly 30% are seen once. The ten largest account for approximately 50% of the sample. The sample was blood, either unsorted or a sorted T cell fraction (not recorded which). The receptors were gathered from a human donor who was either an allogeneic HSCT recipient or a stem cell or donor lymphocyte infusion donor (not recorded which). It is not recorded whose cells these are; they may come from a transplant donor.

This clonotype was recorded many times. This sequence joins TRBV27 and TRBJ1-5; TRBD1 might be the D (6 bases). Trimming removed 8 bases at V and 4 bases at J, with 9 bases between. This CDR3 is 12 amino acids long. Germline CDR1 is MNHEY and CDR2 is SMNVEV (reference sequence). CDR3 DNA sequence: TGTGCCAGCGGACAGCGGAATCAGCCCCAGCATTTT. It translates to CASGQRNQPQHF.

This sequence joins TRBV7-2 and TRBJ1-3, with a tentative D call TRBD1 (5 bases). The ends were cut back, 1 base at V and 8 bases at J, with 12 bases in the middle. The germline V gene has CDR1 SGHTA and CDR2 FQGNSA. CDR3 size: 14 residues. CDR3 bases: TGTGCCAGCAGCTTAGACAGGCTGGGGGACACCATATATTTT. Amino acids: CASSLDRLGDTIYF.

The table lists this clonotype with a count of one. The genes are TRBV5-1 and TRBJ2-7; TRBD2 matches 9 bases. Germline V gene data show CDR1 as SGHRS and CDR2 as YFSETQ. The J segment lost 4 bases and the V segment lost 0 bases, leaving 5 bases of the junction unmatched. This CDR3 region has 15 residues. The CDR3 coding sequence is TGCGCCAGCAGCTTGGGAAGCGGGGGGCGTTACGAGCAGTACTTC. Translating it yields CASSLGSGGRYEQYF.

This clonotype was seen a handful of times. The chain uses TRBV9 and TRBJ1-1; maybe TRBD1 (6 bases). V lost 3 bases, J lost 11 bases, and 14 bases lay in between. This CDR3 spans 12 amino acids. From germline, CDR1 is SGDLS and CDR2 YYNGEE. The DNA for the CDR3 is TGTGCCAGCAGCGGGGACAACCTGAGGGCTTTCTTT. This gives the protein CASSGDNLRAFF.

This chain joins TRBV28 and TRBJ1-1, with unresolved D. The germline gives CDR1 MDHEN, CDR2 SYDVKM. V lost 3 bases and J lost 5, with 13 bases in between. The CDR3 consists of 14 residues. CDR3 nucleotide sequence: TGTGCCAGCAGTTTCCCCGGGAAAGGGACTGAAGCTTTCTTT. Its protein product is CASSFPGKGTEAFF.

The chain employs TRBV7-4 and TRBJ1-2; 8 bases line up with TRBD1. J gave up 4 bases and V 4 bases, and 2 bases lay outside the gene matches. CDR3 length equals 13 residues. Germline CDR1 and CDR2: SGHVT and SQSDAQ. The CDR3 region has the DNA TGTGCCAGCAGCTCCGACAGGGGCTATGGCTACACCTTC. Encoded protein: CASSSDRGYGYTF.

This rearrangement joins TRBV5-1 to TRBJ1-6; D might be TRBD1 (5 bases). The CDR3 runs to 13 residues. V shed 0 bases and J shed 11 bases, with 9 bases lying between them. In germline, CDR1 is SGHRS, CDR2 YFSETQ. CDR3 DNA: TGCGCCAGCAGCTTGGAAGGGGAACCACCCCTCCACTTT. It yields the protein CASSLEGEPPLHF.

The genes are TRBV7-2 and TRBJ1-1; D is unclear. Germline V gene data show CDR1 as SGHTA and CDR2 as FQGNSA. This CDR3 contains 15 residues. Between the trimmed V and J ends, which lost 1 base and 2 bases, there was a span of 11 bases. The CDR3 spells CASSLERLINTEAFF. In DNA, the CDR3 is TGTGCCAGCAGCTTAGAGAGACTGATTAACACTGAAGCTTTCTTT.